Listed here is a single T cell receptor (beta chain). This clonotype has more than one count but fewer than ten. This clone's antigen is unknown. No much larger clone is present one base from it, and per-base qualities are unavailable. The sample originates from a study of patients and donors after allogeneic stem cell transplantation (TCRdb year 2020). Library creation used RT-PCR. Sequencer: NextSeq 550. Clones were called with MiXCR by TCRdb after fastp trimmed the public reads at Q25, and only in-frame beta chains were retained. Each record represents a unique CDR3 protein, reported with the most common genes and DNA among its rows. Recorded for this sample are more than 55,000 distinct CDR3 sequences; about an eighth of them occurred a single time. The ten largest account for around a third of the sample. The TCR originated in a human donor who was either an allogeneic HSCT recipient or a stem cell or donor lymphocyte infusion donor (not recorded which). It is not recorded whose cells these are; they may come from a transplant donor. Input material: blood, either unsorted or a sorted T cell fraction (not recorded which).

The DNA sequence reads TGCAGTGCTAGTTACCCACTAGCGGGAGACTACAATGAGCAGTTCTTC. Its translation is CSASYPLAGDYNEQFF. The chain joins TRBV20-1 to TRBJ2-1, and TRBD2 aligns with 11 junction nucleotides. At the junction V is shortened by 3 bases and J by 3 bases; bases outside the gene matches: 7. Per the germline V gene (reference sequence), DFQATT is the CDR1 and SNEGSKA is the CDR2. The CDR3 runs 16 residues from the cysteine to the phenylalanine. Only the CDR3 DNA is retained, 48 bases long and in frame from the first base.